Presented here are 20 T cell receptor beta chains from one specimen sequenced in a study of T cell repertoires in cytomegalovirus infection. TCRdb redid the calling of the reads with MiXCR, one entry per CDR3 protein. The data contain 680,000 or so distinct CDR3 sequences, 35% of them singletons. The sequencing input was PBMCs. The source is a human donor in good health (CMV status not recorded). Some clones in this sample may be carry-over from other donors' samples.

The chain couples TRBV7-8 to TRBJ2-7, with D perhaps matching TRBD1 or TRBD2 (6 bases each). Trimming removed 5 bases from V and 0 bases from J, with 14 bases in between. From germline, CDR1 is SGHVS and CDR2 FQNEAQ. The CDR3 loop spans 15 amino acids. CDR3 nucleotide sequence: TGTGCCAGCAGCCACCCGGGGGCGAGCTCCTACGAGCAGTACTTC. Its translation is CASSHPGASSYEQYF. The whole variable domain, remainder taken from reference TRBV7-8 and TRBJ2-7, is GAGVSQSPRYKVAKRGQDVALRCDPISGHVSLFWYQQALGQGPEFLTYFQNEAQLDKSGLPSDRFFAERPEGSVSTLKIQRTQQEDSAVYLCASSHPGASSYEQYFGPGTRLTVT.

The chain links TRBV7-3 to TRBJ1-6, with a tentative D call TRBD1 (6 bases). This CDR3 spans 16 amino acids. Trimming shortened V by 7 bases and J by 7 bases, and 20 bases separated the two germline ends. Looked up from germline, CDR1 is SGHTA and CDR2 is FQGTGA. CDR3 in amino acids: CASTFHRAHRNSPLHF. CDR3 sequence (DNA): TGTGCCAGCACCTTTCACAGGGCCCATCGCAATTCACCCCTCCACTTT.

The CDR3 DNA follows: TGCAGTGCTAAGACAGGGAGCTCTGGAAACACCATATATTTT. Encoded protein: CSAKTGSSGNTIYF. The V call is TRBV20-1, the J call TRBJ1-3; 7 bases are a match to TRBD1. The CDR3 totals 14 residues. Germline assignment: CDR1 DFQATT and CDR2 SNEGSKA (reference sequence). The V gene end was trimmed by 4 bases and the J gene end by 0 bases; junction bases not matched to a gene: 3.

The V and J genes are TRBV7-9 and TRBJ2-7; D call uncertain. The CDR3 consists of 11 residues. Germline loops: CDR1 SEHNR, CDR2 FQNEAQ (reference sequence). Deletions cut 5 bases from V and 7 bases from J, with 9 bases between. In DNA form, the CDR3 reads TGTGCCAGCAGCGTCACGGCAGAGCAGTACTTC. Protein sequence: CASSVTAEQYF.

V usage is TRBV6-5 and J usage is TRBJ2-1, with D perhaps TRBD1 or TRBD2 (5 bases each). Germline CDR1 reads MNHEY; CDR2 reads SVGAGI. V was cut by 5 bases and J by 5 bases, with 16 bases left in between. The CDR3 is made up of 15 amino acids. The DNA of the CDR3 is TGTGCCAGCAGTGGGGGTTTCCCTCAGAACAATGAGCAGTTCTTC. Residues: CASSGGFPQNNEQFF.

This rearrangement joins TRBV7-6 to TRBJ2-1; a possible D gene is TRBD2 (5 bases). CDR3 length: 13 amino acids. Deletions cut 3 bases from V and 7 bases from J, with 10 bases between. The germline gives CDR1 SGHVS, CDR2 FNYEAQ. The DNA for the CDR3 is TGTGCCAGCAGCTTCCGGGGAATTAATGAGCAGTTCTTC. It specifies CASSFRGINEQFF.

This chain links TRBV28 with TRBJ1-1; D might be TRBD1 (6 bases). Trimming took off 2 bases at V and 1 base at J, with 11 bases between the two ends. Per germline, CDR1 MDHEN and CDR2 SYDVKM. The CDR3 contains 15 residues. DNA of the CDR3: TGTGCCAGCAGTTTACCCGACAGGAGGAACACTGAAGCTTTCTTT. It codes for CASSLPDRRNTEAFF.

In this sample, this clonotype turned up once. The CDR3 sequence is CASSTGDQPQHF. In DNA, the CDR3 is TGTGCCAGCAGTACAGGGGACCAGCCCCAGCATTTT. The gene calls are TRBV28 and TRBJ1-5, with 7 nucleotides matching TRBD1. V shed 5 bases and J 7 bases; nucleotides not matched to a gene: 2. This CDR3 is 12 amino acids long. CDR1 is MDHEN and CDR2 is SYDVKM in the germline V gene.

This clonotype was seen repeatedly, ten times or more. The V and J genes are TRBV12-3 or TRBV12-4 and TRBJ1-2; no definite D call. This CDR3 has 13 residues. V was pared by 0 bases and J by 8 bases, with 10 bases between. DNA of the CDR3: TGTGCCAGCAGTTTAGCGACGAAGGGAGGCTACACCTTC. Amino acids: CASSLATKGGYTF.

This chain connects TRBV6-1 to TRBJ2-7; D gene unclear. The V end lost 6 bases, the J end lost 4 bases, and 16 bases lay between the germline ends. The length of the CDR3 is 14 residues. Germline V CDR1 and CDR2: MNHNS, SASEGT. DNA for the CDR3: TGTGCCAGCAGACGTGGGGTACCACCTTACGAGCAGTACTTC. This encodes CASRRGVPPYEQYF.

The chain couples TRBV19 to TRBJ1-5; weak D call: TRBD1 (5 bases). Trimming took 4 bases from V and 6 from J, leaving 10 bases between them. Germline CDR1 reads LNHDA; CDR2 reads SQIVND (reference sequence). The CDR3 sequence is 13 residues long. CDR3 nucleotides: TGTGCCAGTAGTAGGGCGGGGGTTCAGCCCCAGCATTTT. Amino acids: CASSRAGVQPQHF.

This clonotype occurred many times. This chain uses TRBV7-2 with TRBJ2-3; the match to TRBD2 covers 8 bases. Germline CDR1 SGHTA, CDR2 FQGNSA. After removal of 5 bases from V and 14 bases from J, the junction contained 12 bases not matched to a gene. The CDR3 consists of 13 residues. The CDR3 DNA reads as TGTGCCAGCAGCGCCGCCCCGGGAGGGCCAGGGTATTTT. Translated: CASSAAPGGPGYF.

There are a few counts of this clonotype. V usage is TRBV20-1 and J usage is TRBJ2-1, with TRBD2 matching 7 bases. The CDR3 runs to 12 residues. The V gene's germline CDR1 is DFQATT and CDR2 SNEGSKA (reference sequence). V lost 7 bases to trimming and J lost 5 bases; unmatched junction nucleotides: 5. The CDR3 DNA follows: TGCAGTGTACGGGAGGTCCACAATGAGCAGTTCTTC. Translated, it gives CSVREVHNEQFF.

This clonotype was counted many times. The V and J genes are TRBV7-2 and TRBJ1-6, with TRBD1 matching 9 bases. V shed 7 bases and J 8 bases; nucleotides not matched to a gene: 12. From germline, CDR1 is SGHTA and CDR2 FQGNSA. The CDR3 covers 16 residues. CDR3 in DNA: TGTGCCAGCACGGTACAGGGGGCGCGCCCCCATTCACCCCTCCACTTT. It encodes CASTVQGARPHSPLHF.

On this clonotype: This could be a read error, since a much larger clone is one nucleotide away. This rearrangement joins TRBV7-2 to TRBJ2-1; TRBD2 agrees at 9 bases. Germline V gene data show CDR1 as SGHTA and CDR2 as FQGNSA. V was pared by 4 bases and J by 7 bases, with 14 bases of the junction left unmatched. There are 17 residues in the CDR3. This CDR3 is CASSYHPRTSVGNEQFF. In DNA, the CDR3 is TGTGCCAGCAGCTACCACCCTCGGACTAGCGTGGGAAATGAGCAGTTCTTC.

This clonotype has more than one count but fewer than ten. The CDR3 DNA reads as TGTGCCAGCAGCTCGGCCCAGGGGGAACATTCACCCCTCCACTTT. This translates into CASSSAQGEHSPLHF. This chain uses TRBV7-9 with TRBJ1-6; 7 bases map to TRBD1. Germline V gene data show CDR1 as SEHNR and CDR2 as FQNEAQ (reference sequence). Unmatched junction bases numbered 8, after V lost 4 bases and J lost 8 bases. The CDR3 runs 15 residues.

This clonotype was seen more than once but under ten times. The chain employs TRBV5-4 and TRBJ2-7; perhaps TRBD1 as D (6 bases). The ends were cut back, 4 bases at V and 3 bases at J, with 17 bases in the middle. This CDR3 is built from 15 residues. The germline V gene encodes CDR1 SGHNT and CDR2 YYREEE (reference sequence). For the CDR3, the DNA is TGTGCCAGCAGCCGGAGCAGGGGCATAGGCTACGAGCAGTACTTC. This gives the protein CASSRSRGIGYEQYF.

The chain recombines TRBV27 with TRBJ1-1; D might be TRBD1 (5 bases). Germline CDR1 and CDR2: MNHEY and SMNVEV (reference sequence). This CDR3 region has 14 residues. V lost 4 bases and J lost 4, with 13 bases in between. Here the CDR3 reads CASSSLGRVTEAFF. CDR3 in DNA: TGTGCCAGCAGTTCCCTTGGCAGGGTCACTGAAGCTTTCTTT.

V and J are TRBV20-1 and TRBJ1-5; TRBD1 matches at 8 bases. Germline V gene data show CDR1 as DFQATT and CDR2 as SNEGSKA (reference sequence). The CDR3 is 14 residues long. V lost 5 bases, J lost 6 bases, and 9 bases stayed unmatched. The CDR3 bases are TGCAGTGCTGGAGGACAGGGTCGAGGTCAGCCCCAGCATTTT. Amino acid sequence: CSAGGQGRGQPQHF.

This clonotype was observed a few times. The rearrangement uses TRBV7-9 and TRBJ2-3; TRBD2 agrees at 8 bases. Trimming removed 0 bases from V and 5 bases from J; junction bases left unmatched: 7. This CDR3 is 16 amino acids long. The germline CDR1 and CDR2 sequences are SEHNR and FQNEAQ (reference sequence). Here the CDR3 reads CASSLAAAGAVDTQYF. The CDR3 nucleotides read TGTGCCAGCAGCTTAGCTGCAGCGGGAGCCGTAGATACGCAGTATTTT.